This entry concerns a single T cell receptor (beta chain). Its antigen is still unknown. V was clipped by 6 bases and J by 1 base, with 3 bases between them. Germline loops: CDR1 SNHLY, CDR2 FYNNEI. The length of the CDR3 is 12 residues. The record originates from a study of cytomegalovirus exposure and HLA in healthy donors. The overall study: Caucasian-associated ancestry cluster membership applied to about 80% of around 400 genotyped donors. The study's findings and limits: The majority of TCR sequences were rare, yet some public TCRs appeared in many donors.

The PCR made use of 60 Vbeta and 13 Jbeta primers. Assay used: immunoSEQ multiplex PCR; TCRdb lists only in-frame clones, some missing. In the table there are 180,000 or so clones, about 77% of which are singletons. Material: PBMCs. The sequence came from a woman aged 30 to 39 in good health and CMV-seropositive. The V and J genes are TRBV2 and TRBJ2-2; no clear D gene. CDR3 in amino acids: CASRRNTGELFF. The CDR3 nucleotides read TGTGCCAGCAGGAGGAACACCGGGGAGCTGTTTTTT.